This entry lists 6 T cell receptor beta chains sequenced from one sample in a study of blood T cells in healthy people across ages. Next came a second PCR, run for roughly 6 to 11 cycles, which used a sample-barcoded 5' primer along with a J-beta primer mix. Using its own MiXCR run on the 5' RACE reads, TCRdb lists one record per CDR3 protein. The sample has 650,000 to 1,000,000 distinct CDR3 sequences, roughly 40% seen once. Specimen: blood. The source of these receptors is a man aged 18 to 35 in good health.

This clonotype was seen ten or more times. The CDR3 loop reads CASSLGGPRTDTQYF. CDR3 bases: TGCGCCAGCAGCTTGGGGGGGCCCCGCACAGATACGCAGTATTTT. V and J are TRBV5-1 and TRBJ2-3, with D perhaps TRBD1 (6 bases). The CDR3 runs 15 residues. V dropped 0 bases and J dropped 1 base, with 9 bases sitting between them. CDR1 is SGHRS, CDR2 YFSETQ, per germline.

Concerning this clonotype: This may be a read error, as it is one base from a much larger clone. The gene calls are TRBV20-1 and TRBJ2-5; no firm D call. Trimming shortened V by 5 bases and J by 2 bases, and 12 bases separated the two germline ends. The CDR3 extends over 13 amino acids. The germline V gene has CDR1 DFQATT and CDR2 SNEGSKA (reference sequence). The CDR3 DNA reads TGCAGTGCTGGTTCGGCAGCACAAGAGACCCAGTACTTC. Its protein product is CSAGSAAQETQYF.

V and J are TRBV27 and TRBJ2-1; D gene unclear. The J call may be incorrect, as the DNA end agrees better with TRBJ2-7. In germline, CDR1 is MNHEY, CDR2 SMNVEV (reference sequence). The CDR3 contains 15 residues. CDR3 sequence reads: CASSLVAGRHNEQYF. The CDR3 nucleotides read TGTGCCAGCAGTTTAGTGGCAGGTCGGCACAATGAGCAGTACTTC.

The sample holds a few counts of this clonotype. The chain has TRBV3-1 and TRBJ2-3; D might be TRBD1 (6 bases). The germline CDR1 and CDR2 sequences are LGHDT and YNNKEL (reference sequence). The CDR3 loop spans 16 amino acids. Trimming pared 0 bases from V and 4 bases from J, leaving 14 bases between. The DNA for the CDR3 is TGTGCCAGCAGCCAAGATCTGGGGGCCTCAGCAGATACGCAGTATTTT. Amino acid sequence: CASSQDLGASADTQYF.

This clonotype has a handful of counts. The chain uses TRBV6-2 or TRBV6-3 and TRBJ1-5, with D unclear. Trimming left V 2 bases short and J 7 bases short, with 12 bases between. The length of the CDR3 is 14 residues. Germline V lookup: CDR1 MNHEY, CDR2 SVGEGT. In nucleotides, the CDR3 is TGTGCCAGCAGTTACAGGGAGATGGGACAGCCCCAGCATTTT. It encodes CASSYREMGQPQHF.

The sample holds a few counts of this clonotype. The chain has TRBV4-3 and TRBJ2-1; TRBD1 is a possible D gene (6 bases). The V end was cut by 0 bases, the J end by 13 bases, with 19 bases between. Germline loops: CDR1 LGHNA, CDR2 YSLEER. The CDR3 contains 15 residues. CDR3 sequence: CASSQEGGGAETQFF. CDR3 bases: TGCGCCAGCAGCCAAGAAGGTGGGGGCGCAGAGACCCAGTTCTTC.